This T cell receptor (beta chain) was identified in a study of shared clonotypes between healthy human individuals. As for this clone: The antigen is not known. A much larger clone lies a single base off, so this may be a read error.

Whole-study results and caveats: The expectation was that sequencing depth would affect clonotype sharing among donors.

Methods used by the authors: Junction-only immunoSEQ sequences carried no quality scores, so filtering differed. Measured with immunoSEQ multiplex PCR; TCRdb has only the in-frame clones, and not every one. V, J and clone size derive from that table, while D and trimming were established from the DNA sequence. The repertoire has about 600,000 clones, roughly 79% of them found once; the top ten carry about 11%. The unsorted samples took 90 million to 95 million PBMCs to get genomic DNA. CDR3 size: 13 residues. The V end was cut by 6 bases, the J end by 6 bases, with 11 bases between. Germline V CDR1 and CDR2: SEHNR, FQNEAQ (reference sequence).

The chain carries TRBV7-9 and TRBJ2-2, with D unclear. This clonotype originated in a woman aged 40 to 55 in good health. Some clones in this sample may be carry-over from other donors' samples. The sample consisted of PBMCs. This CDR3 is CASRKGYSGELFF. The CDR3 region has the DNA TGTGCCAGCAGAAAGGGATATTCCGGGGAGCTGTTTTTT.